The 5 T cell receptor beta chains below were found in one sample sequenced in a study of blood T cell repertoires in COVID-19. Here immunoSEQ multiplex PCR was the method, and the copy in TCRdb shows in-frame clones only, minus some. The table records a few hundred thousand clones, 84% of them present only once. Sequencing was carried out using PBMCs or T cells enriched from blood (not recorded which). The receptors were sampled from a man in his forties or fifties who had recovered from COVID-19.

The chain joins TRBV28 to TRBJ1-6; D is possibly TRBD1 (5 bases). Deletions cut 5 bases from V and 9 bases from J, with 20 bases between. This CDR3 is built from 16 residues. Germline-derived CDR1 and CDR2 are MDHEN and SYDVKM. As DNA, the CDR3 is TGTGCCAGCAGTCCCAGTGGGCGCACAAGGGGTTCACCCCTCCACTTT. It is translated as CASSPSGRTRGSPLHF.

The genes are TRBV9 and TRBJ1-2; 9 nucleotides agree with TRBD1. The germline V gene has CDR1 SGDLS and CDR2 YYNGEE. There are 14 residues in the CDR3. After removal of 5 bases from V and 5 bases from J, the junction contained 7 bases not matched to a gene. Here the CDR3 reads CASSSRDRAYGYTF. In DNA form, the CDR3 reads TGTGCCAGCAGTTCCCGGGACAGGGCTTATGGCTACACCTTC.

CDR3 bases: TGCAGCGCCGGGGACTACCCGTCGAATGAGCAGTTCTTC. This encodes CSAGDYPSNEQFF. The chain joins TRBV29-1 to TRBJ2-1; 7 bases are shared with TRBD2. Trimming took 7 bases from V and 7 from J; bases not matched to a gene: 10. Per germline, CDR1 SQVTM and CDR2 ANQGSEA. The CDR3 is made up of 13 amino acids.

V usage is TRBV27 and J usage is TRBJ1-1; the D is unclear. The CDR3 extends over 13 amino acids. The V and J ends lost 0 bases and 8 bases respectively, with 10 bases between them. The germline CDR1 and CDR2 sequences are MNHEY and SMNVEV (reference sequence). This chain's CDR3 is CASSLSRAVEAFF. As DNA, the CDR3 is TGTGCCAGCAGTTTATCGCGGGCGGTAGAAGCTTTCTTT.

The chain carries TRBV9 and TRBJ1-6; TRBD1 might be the D (5 bases). The CDR3 length is 12 residues. Germline values: CDR1 SGDLS, CDR2 YYNGEE. V lost 3 bases and J 13 bases, leaving 11 bases between the germline ends. This chain's CDR3 is CASSAQGGPLHF. The CDR3 bases are TGTGCCAGCAGCGCTCAGGGTGGGCCCCTCCACTTT.